This record covers a single T cell receptor (beta chain). Antigen specificity is unknown. These data belong to a study of OX40 agonist ivuxolimab in advanced cancers. Study outcomes and limitations: CD4+ T cells averaged fewer expanded clones than CD8+ T cells.

The CDR3 runs 13 residues. With 0 bases removed from V and 6 bases from J, the gap between germline ends came to 8 bases. Looked up from germline, CDR1 is SGDLS and CDR2 is YYNGEE. The method was immunoSEQ multiplex PCR; TCRdb's version includes in-frame clones alone and lacks a portion of them. The sample includes 40,000 to 45,000 clones, 87% of them seen just once. V and J are TRBV9 and TRBJ2-3, with unresolved D. The source was CD4+ or CD8+ T cells sorted from blood, collected in a trial of the OX40 agonist ivuxolimab. This TCR came from an adult with an advanced solid tumor such as melanoma, head and neck, liver or kidney cancer. CDR3 loop: CASSVAHADTQYF. CDR3 nucleotide sequence: TGTGCCAGCAGCGTAGCCCACGCTGATACGCAGTATTTT.